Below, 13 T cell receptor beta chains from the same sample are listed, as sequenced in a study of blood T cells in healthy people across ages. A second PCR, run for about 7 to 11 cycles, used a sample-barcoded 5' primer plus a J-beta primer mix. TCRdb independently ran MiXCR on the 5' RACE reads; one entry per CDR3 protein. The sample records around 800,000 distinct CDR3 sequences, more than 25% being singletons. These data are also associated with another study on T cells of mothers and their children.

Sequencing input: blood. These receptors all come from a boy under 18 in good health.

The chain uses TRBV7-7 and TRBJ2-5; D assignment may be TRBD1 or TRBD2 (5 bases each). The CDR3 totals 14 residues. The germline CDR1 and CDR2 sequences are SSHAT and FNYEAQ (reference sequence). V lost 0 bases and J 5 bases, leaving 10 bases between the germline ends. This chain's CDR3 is CASSLAPRDETQYF. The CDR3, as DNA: TGTGCCAGCAGCTTAGCGCCGAGGGACGAGACCCAGTACTTC.

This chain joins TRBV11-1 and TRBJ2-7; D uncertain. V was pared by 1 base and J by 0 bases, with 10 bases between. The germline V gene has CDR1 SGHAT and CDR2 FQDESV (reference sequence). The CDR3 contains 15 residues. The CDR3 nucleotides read TGTGCCAGCAGCTTAGAGCGACACCCCTCCTACGAGCAGTACTTC. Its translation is CASSLERHPSYEQYF.

CDR3 protein: CASRLGPGGELPDTQYF. In DNA form, the CDR3 reads TGTGCCAGCAGACTCGGACCGGGAGGGGAATTGCCAGATACGCAGTATTTT. V is TRBV11-2 and J is TRBJ2-3; 8 bases are shared with TRBD2. V was pared by 6 bases and J by 4 bases, with 15 bases of the junction left unmatched. CDR1 SGHAT and CDR2 FQNNGV come from the germline V gene. This CDR3 comprises 17 residues.

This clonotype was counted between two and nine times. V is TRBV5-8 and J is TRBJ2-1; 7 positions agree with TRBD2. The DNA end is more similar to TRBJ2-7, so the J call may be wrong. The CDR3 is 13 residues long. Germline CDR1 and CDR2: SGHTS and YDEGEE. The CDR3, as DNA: TGTGCCAGCCTATACCGGGGGGACCACGAGCAGTACTTC. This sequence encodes CASLYRGDHEQYF.

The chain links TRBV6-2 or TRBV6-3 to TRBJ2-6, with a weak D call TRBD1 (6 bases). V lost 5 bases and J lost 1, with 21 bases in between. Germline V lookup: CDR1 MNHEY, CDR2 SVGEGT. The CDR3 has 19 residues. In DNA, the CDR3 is TGTGCCAGCAGTCCCGTGGACAGCGTGGGCTCGTCTGGGGCCAACGTCCTGACTTTC. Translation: CASSPVDSVGSSGANVLTF.

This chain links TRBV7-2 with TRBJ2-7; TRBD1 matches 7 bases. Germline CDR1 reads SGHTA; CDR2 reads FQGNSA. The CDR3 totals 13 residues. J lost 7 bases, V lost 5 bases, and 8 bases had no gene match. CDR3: CASSPGQIREQYF. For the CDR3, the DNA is TGTGCCAGCAGCCCGGGACAGATCCGGGAGCAGTACTTC.

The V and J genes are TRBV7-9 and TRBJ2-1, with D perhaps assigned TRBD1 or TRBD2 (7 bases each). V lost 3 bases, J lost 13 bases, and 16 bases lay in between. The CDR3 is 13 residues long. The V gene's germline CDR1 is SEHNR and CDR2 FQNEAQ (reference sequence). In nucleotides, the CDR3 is TGTGCCAGCAGCTTTTTCACAGGGGAGGGTCAGTTCTTC. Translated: CASSFFTGEGQFF.

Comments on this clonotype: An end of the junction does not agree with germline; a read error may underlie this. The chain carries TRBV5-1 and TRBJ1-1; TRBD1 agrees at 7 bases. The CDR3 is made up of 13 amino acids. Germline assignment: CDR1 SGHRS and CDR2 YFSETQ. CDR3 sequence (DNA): TGTGCCAGTAGTCCAACAGGGGACACTGAAGCTTTCTTT. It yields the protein CASSPTGDTEAFF.

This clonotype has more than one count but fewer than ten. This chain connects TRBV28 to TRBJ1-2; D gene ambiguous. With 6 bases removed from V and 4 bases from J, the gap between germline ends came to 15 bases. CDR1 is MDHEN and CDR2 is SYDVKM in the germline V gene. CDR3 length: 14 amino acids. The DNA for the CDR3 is TGTGCCAGCAGCTCCGCAGGAGCCTCCTATGGCTACACCTTC. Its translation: CASSSAGASYGYTF.

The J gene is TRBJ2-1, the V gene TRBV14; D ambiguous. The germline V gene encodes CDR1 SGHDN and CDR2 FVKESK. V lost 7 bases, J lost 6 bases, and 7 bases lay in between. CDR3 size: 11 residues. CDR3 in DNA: TGTGCCAGCAAGGCAGGCAATGAGCAGTTCTTC. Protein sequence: CASKAGNEQFF. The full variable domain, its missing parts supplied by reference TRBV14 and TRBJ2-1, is EAGVTQFPSHSVIEKGQTVTLRCDPISGHDNLYWYRRVMGKEIKFLLHFVKESKQDESGMPNNRFLAERTGGTYSTLKVQPAELEDSGVYFCASKAGNEQFFGPGTRLTVL.

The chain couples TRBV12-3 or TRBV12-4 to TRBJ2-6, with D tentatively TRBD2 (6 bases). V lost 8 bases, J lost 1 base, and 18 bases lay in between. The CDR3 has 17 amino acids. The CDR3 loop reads CASFPLGGGSGANVLTF. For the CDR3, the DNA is TGTGCCAGCTTCCCCCTCGGGGGTGGTTCTGGGGCCAACGTCCTGACTTTC.

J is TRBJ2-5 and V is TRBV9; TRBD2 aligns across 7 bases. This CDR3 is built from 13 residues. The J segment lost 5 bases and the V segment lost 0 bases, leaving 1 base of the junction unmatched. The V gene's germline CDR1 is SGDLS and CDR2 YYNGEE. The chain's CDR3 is CASSVALAETQYF. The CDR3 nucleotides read TGTGCCAGCAGCGTAGCACTAGCGGAGACCCAGTACTTC.

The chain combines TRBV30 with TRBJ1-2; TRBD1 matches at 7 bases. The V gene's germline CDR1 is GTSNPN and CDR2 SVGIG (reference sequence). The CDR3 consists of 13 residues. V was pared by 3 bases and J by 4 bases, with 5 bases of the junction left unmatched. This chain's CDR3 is CAWRGTGAYGYTF. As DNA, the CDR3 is TGTGCCTGGAGGGGAACAGGGGCCTATGGCTACACCTTC.